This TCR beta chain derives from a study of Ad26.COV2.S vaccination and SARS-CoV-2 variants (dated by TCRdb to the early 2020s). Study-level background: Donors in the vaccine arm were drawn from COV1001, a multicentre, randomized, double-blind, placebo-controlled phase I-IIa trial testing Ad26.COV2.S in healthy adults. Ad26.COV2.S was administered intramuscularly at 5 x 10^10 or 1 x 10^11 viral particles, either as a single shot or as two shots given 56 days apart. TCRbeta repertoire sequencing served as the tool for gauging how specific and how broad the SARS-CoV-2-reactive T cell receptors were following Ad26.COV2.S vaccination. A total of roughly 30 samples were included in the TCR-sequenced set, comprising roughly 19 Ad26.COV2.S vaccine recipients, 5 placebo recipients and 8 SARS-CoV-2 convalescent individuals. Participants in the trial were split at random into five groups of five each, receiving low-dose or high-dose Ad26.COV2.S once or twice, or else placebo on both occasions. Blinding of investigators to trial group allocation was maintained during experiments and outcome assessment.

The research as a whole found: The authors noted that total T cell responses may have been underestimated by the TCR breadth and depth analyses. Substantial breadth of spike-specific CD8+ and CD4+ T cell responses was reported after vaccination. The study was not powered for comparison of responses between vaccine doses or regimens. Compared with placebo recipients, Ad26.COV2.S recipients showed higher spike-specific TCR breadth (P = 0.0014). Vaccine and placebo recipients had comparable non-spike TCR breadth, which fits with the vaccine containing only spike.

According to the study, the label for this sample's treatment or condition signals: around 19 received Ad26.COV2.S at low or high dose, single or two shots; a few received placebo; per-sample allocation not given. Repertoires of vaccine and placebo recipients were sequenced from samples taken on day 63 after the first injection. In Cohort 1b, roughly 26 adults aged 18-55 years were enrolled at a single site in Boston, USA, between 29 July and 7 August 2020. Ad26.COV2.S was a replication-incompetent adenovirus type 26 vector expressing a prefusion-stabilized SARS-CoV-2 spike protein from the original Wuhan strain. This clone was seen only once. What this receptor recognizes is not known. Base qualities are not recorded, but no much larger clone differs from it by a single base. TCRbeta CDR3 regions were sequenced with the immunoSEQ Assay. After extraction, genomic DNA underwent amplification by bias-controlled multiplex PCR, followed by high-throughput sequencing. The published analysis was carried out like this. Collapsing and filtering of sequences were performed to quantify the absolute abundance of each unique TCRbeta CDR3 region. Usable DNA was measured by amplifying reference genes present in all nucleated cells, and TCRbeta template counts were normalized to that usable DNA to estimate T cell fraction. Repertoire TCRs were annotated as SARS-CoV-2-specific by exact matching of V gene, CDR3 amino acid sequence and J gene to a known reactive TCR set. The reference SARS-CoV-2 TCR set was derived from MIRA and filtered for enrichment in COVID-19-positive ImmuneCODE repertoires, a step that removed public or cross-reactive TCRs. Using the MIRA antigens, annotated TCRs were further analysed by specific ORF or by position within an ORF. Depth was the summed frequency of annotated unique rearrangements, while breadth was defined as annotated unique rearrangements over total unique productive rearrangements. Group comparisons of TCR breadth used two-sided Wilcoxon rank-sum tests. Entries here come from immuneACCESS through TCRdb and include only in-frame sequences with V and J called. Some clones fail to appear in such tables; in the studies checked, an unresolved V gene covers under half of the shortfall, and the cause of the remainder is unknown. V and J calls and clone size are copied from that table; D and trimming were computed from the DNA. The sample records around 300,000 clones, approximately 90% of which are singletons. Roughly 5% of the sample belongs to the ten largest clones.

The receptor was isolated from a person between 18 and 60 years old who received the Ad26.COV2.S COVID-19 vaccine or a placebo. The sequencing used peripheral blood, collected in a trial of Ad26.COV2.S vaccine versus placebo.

The nucleotides are TGTGCCAGCAGCTTGGATTATGGGGGCACTGAAGCTTTCTTT. The translation is CASSLDYGGTEAFF. In this chain, TRBV5-6 is recombined with TRBJ1-1; matching of 5 bases hints at TRBD1 as the D gene. The CDR3 starts with the cysteine, ends with the phenylalanine, and has 14 residues. Kept here is only the CDR3 DNA, which spans 42 bases and is read in frame from base 1. The germline V gene sets CDR1 to SGHDT and CDR2 to YYEEEE. Trimming takes 0 bases from V and 4 bases from J, and the germline ends sit 10 bases apart.